A single sample gave rise to the 17 T cell receptor beta chains below, sequenced in a study of shared clonotypes between healthy human individuals. The table came from immunoSEQ multiplex PCR; TCRdb's copy has only in-frame clones and leaves some out. The sample lists roughly 2 million clones; 95% were seen once. Sequencing used naive CD4+ T cells sorted from blood. Noted subset: CD45RA+ positively selected. The origin of the receptors is a man between 18 and 35 years old in good health.

The rearrangement links TRBV5-4 to TRBJ1-4; 7 positions agree with TRBD1. The CDR3 has 14 amino acids. Germline V gene sequence: CDR1 SGHNT, CDR2 YYREEE (reference sequence). V lost 4 bases and J lost 4; bases outside the gene matches: 4. The CDR3 sequence is CASSQGQRNEKLFF. CDR3 coding DNA: TGTGCCAGCAGCCAGGGACAGCGTAATGAAAAACTGTTTTTT.

The rearrangement joins TRBV7-2 to TRBJ2-7; a possible D gene is TRBD2 (5 bases). The CDR3 contains 13 residues. Trimming shortened V by 5 bases and J by 7 bases, and 15 bases separated the two germline ends. Germline CDR1 SGHTA, CDR2 FQGNSA. The CDR3 here is CASSPPGVLEQYF. Written as DNA, the CDR3 is TGTGCCAGCAGCCCGCCCGGGGTTTTGGAGCAGTACTTC.

V usage is TRBV10-3 and J usage is TRBJ2-3, with TRBD2 matching 8 bases. Germline V gives CDR1 ENHRY, CDR2 SYGVKD. This CDR3 spans 16 amino acids. V was pared by 3 bases and J by 1 base, with 6 bases of the junction left unmatched. The CDR3 nucleotides are TGTGCCATCAGTGAAAGTCTACTAGCGGGCACAGATACGCAGTATTTT. Protein sequence: CAISESLLAGTDTQYF.

In the case of this clone: At the DNA level, this CDR3 is encoded by other sequences in the same sample as well. V usage is TRBV9 and J usage is TRBJ2-1, with a weak D call TRBD1 (5 bases). Trimming stripped 0 bases from V and 6 bases from J, with 10 bases between. The CDR3 totals 14 residues. The germline V gene has CDR1 SGDLS and CDR2 YYNGEE. CDR3 residues: CASSVVSRGNEQFF. The CDR3 coding sequence is TGTGCCAGCAGCGTAGTTTCAAGGGGCAATGAGCAGTTCTTC.

Comment on this clone: A single base separates this from a much larger clone, so it may be a read error. Other DNA sequences from this sample encode an identical CDR3 as well. The V and J genes are TRBV14 and TRBJ1-6; possibly TRBD1 for D (6 bases). The CDR3 is 14 residues long. From germline, CDR1 is SGHDN and CDR2 FVKESK. Trimming shortened V by 6 bases and J by 4 bases, and 10 bases separated the two germline ends. Here the CDR3 DNA reads TGTGCCAGCAGTCCTGGACAGTATAATTCACCCCTCCACTTT. This codes for CASSPGQYNSPLHF.

This chain connects TRBV12-5 to TRBJ2-3; no firm D call. The CDR3 extends over 13 amino acids. V lost 4 bases and J 4 bases, leaving 9 bases between the germline ends. Germline-derived CDR1 and CDR2 are LGHNT and FRNRAP. The CDR3 sequence: CASGSLRADTQYF. The DNA for the CDR3 is TGTGCTAGTGGTTCACTAAGAGCAGATACGCAGTATTTT.

This chain links TRBV4-1 with TRBJ2-1; 11 bases map to TRBD2. Germline lookup yields CDR1 MGHRA and CDR2 YSYEKL. V shed 6 bases and J 5 bases; nucleotides not matched to a gene: 9. There are 16 residues in the CDR3. The CDR3 is CASRKSGTSGHNEQFF. In DNA, the CDR3 is TGCGCCAGCAGAAAATCCGGGACTAGCGGACACAATGAGCAGTTCTTC.

The rearrangement uses TRBV6-1 and TRBJ1-3; D is undetermined. The V end lost 6 bases, the J end lost 1 base, and 7 bases lay between the germline ends. The CDR3 sequence is 13 residues long. CDR1 is MNHNS, CDR2 SASEGT, per germline. The CDR3 nucleotides read TGTGCCAGCAGCCGGGAATCTGGAAACACCATATATTTT. Its protein product is CASSRESGNTIYF.

The CDR3 DNA reads as TGTGCCAGCTCCCGTTCGGGACAAACTAACTATGGCTACACCTTC. This codes for CASSRSGQTNYGYTF. The chain joins TRBV6-5 to TRBJ1-2; D is possibly TRBD1 (6 bases). In germline, CDR1 is MNHEY, CDR2 SVGAGI. V was shortened by 8 bases and J by 0 bases, with 16 bases between the two germline ends. This CDR3 contains 15 residues.

The chain carries TRBV10-3 and TRBJ2-5; unclear D gene. The CDR3 extends over 12 amino acids. V was cut by 7 bases and J by 5 bases, with 11 bases left in between. CDR1 is ENHRY, CDR2 SYGVKD, per germline. CDR3 bases: TGTGCCATCAAAGGTGGTTCGGAGACCCAGTACTTC. Amino acid sequence: CAIKGGSETQYF.

The count of this clone is one. V gene TRBV5-4 combines with J gene TRBJ2-3; D call uncertain. Germline lookup yields CDR1 SGHNT and CDR2 YYREEE (reference sequence). Trimming left V 5 bases short and J 0 bases short, with 16 bases between. This CDR3 has 16 amino acids. CDR3 nucleotides: TGTGCCAGCAGTCCGGACGGCTACGCTAGCACAGATACGCAGTATTTT. Amino acids: CASSPDGYASTDTQYF.

In the case of this clone: At the DNA level, this CDR3 is encoded by other sequences in the same sample as well. V and J are TRBV9 and TRBJ1-6; D gene unclear. The ends were cut back, 0 bases at V and 5 bases at J, with 6 bases in the middle. The V gene's germline CDR1 is SGDLS and CDR2 YYNGEE. This CDR3 contains 14 residues. This CDR3 is CASSVGADNSPLHF. The CDR3 DNA reads as TGTGCCAGCAGCGTAGGGGCAGATAATTCACCCCTCCACTTT.

The chain employs TRBV5-1 and TRBJ2-7; a weak D match, TRBD2 (5 bases). V was cut by 4 bases and J by 2 bases, with 16 bases left in between. The CDR3 has 15 residues. Germline CDR1 is SGHRS and CDR2 is YFSETQ. The CDR3 spells CASSPSLGGPYEQYF. The CDR3 nucleotides read TGCGCCAGCAGCCCCAGCTTAGGAGGTCCCTACGAGCAGTACTTC. The whole variable domain, filled in from reference TRBV5-1 and TRBJ2-7, reads KAGVTQTPRYLIKTRGQQVTLSCSPISGHRSVSWYQQTPGQGLQFLFEYFSETQRNKGNFPGRFSGRQFSNSRSEMNVSTLELGDSALYLCASSPSLGGPYEQYFGPGTRLTVT.

V gene TRBV28 combines with J gene TRBJ1-5; D is uncertain. Trimming shortened V by 5 bases and J by 0 bases, and 11 bases separated the two germline ends. Germline loops: CDR1 MDHEN, CDR2 SYDVKM. The CDR3 totals 15 residues. The DNA of the CDR3 is TGTGCCAGCAGTCCCCGACAAGATAGCAATCAGCCCCAGCATTTT. The encoded protein is CASSPRQDSNQPQHF.

This chain connects TRBV9 to TRBJ1-6; TRBD1 aligns across 9 bases. The CDR3 runs to 16 residues. CDR1 is SGDLS, CDR2 YYNGEE, per germline. V dropped 1 base and J dropped 6; count of bases not matched to a gene: 5. CDR3 amino acids: CASSVTGQGFNSPLHF. As DNA, the CDR3 is TGTGCCAGCAGCGTAACGGGACAGGGTTTTAATTCACCCCTCCACTTT.

This clone has just one count. This rearrangement joins TRBV14 to TRBJ1-2; D perhaps matches TRBD1 (5 bases). The CDR3 has 13 amino acids. V was cut by 10 bases and J by 1 base, with 13 bases left in between. CDR1 is SGHDN, CDR2 FVKESK, per germline. The CDR3, as DNA: TGTGCCACCTCCCCAGGGTATAACTATGGCTACACCTTC. This sequence encodes CATSPGYNYGYTF.

The chain is built from TRBV4-1 and TRBJ2-7; D call uncertain. This CDR3 has 15 residues. The V end lost 0 bases, the J end lost 5 bases, and 14 bases lay between the germline ends. Germline V gene lookup returns CDR1 MGHRA and CDR2 YSYEKL. The CDR3 bases are TGCGCCAGCAGCCAAGATACCCTCCCAGACAACGAGCAGTACTTC. This gives the protein CASSQDTLPDNEQYF.